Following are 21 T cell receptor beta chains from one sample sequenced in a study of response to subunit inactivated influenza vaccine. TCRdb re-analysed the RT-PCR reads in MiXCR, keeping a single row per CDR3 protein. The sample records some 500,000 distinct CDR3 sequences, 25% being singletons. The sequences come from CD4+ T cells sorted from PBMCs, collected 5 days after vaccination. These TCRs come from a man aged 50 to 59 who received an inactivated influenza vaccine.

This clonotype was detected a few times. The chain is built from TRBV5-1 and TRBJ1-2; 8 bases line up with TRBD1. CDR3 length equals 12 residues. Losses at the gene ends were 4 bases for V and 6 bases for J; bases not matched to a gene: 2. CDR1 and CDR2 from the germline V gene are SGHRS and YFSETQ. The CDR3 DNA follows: TGCGCCAGCAGCAAGGACAGGGATGGCTACACCTTC. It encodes CASSKDRDGYTF.

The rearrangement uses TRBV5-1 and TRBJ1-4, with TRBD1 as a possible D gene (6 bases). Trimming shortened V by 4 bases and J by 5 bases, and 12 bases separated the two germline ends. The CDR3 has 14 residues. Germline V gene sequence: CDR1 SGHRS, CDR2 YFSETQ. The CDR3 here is CASSLGAVNEKLFF. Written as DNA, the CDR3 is TGCGCCAGCAGCCTGGGGGCGGTCAATGAAAAACTGTTTTTT.

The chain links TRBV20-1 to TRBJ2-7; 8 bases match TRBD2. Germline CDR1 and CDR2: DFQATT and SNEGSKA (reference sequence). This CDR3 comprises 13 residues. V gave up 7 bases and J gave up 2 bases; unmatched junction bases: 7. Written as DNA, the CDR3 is TGCAGTGTCGCCGGGAGGGATACCTACGAGCAGTACTTC. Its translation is CSVAGRDTYEQYF.

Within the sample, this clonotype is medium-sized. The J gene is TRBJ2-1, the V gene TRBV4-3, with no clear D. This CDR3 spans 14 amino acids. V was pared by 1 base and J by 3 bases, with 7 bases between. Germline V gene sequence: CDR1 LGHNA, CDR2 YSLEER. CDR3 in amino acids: CASSQGLFYNEQFF. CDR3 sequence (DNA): TGCGCCAGCAGCCAAGGTCTTTTCTACAATGAGCAGTTCTTC.

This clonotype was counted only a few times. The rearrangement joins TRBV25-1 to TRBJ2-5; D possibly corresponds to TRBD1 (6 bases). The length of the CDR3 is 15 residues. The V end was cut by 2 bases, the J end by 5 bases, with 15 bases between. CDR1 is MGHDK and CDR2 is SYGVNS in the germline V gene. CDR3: CASSEGQSLSETQYF. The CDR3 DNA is TGTGCCAGCAGTGAAGGACAGTCTCTATCGGAGACCCAGTACTTC. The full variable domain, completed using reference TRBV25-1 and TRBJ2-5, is EADIYQTPRYLVIGTGKKITLECSQTMGHDKMYWYQQDPGMELHLIHYSYGVNSTEKGDLSSESTVSRIRTEHFPLTLESARPSHTSQYLCASSEGQSLSETQYFGPGTRLLVL.

The CDR3, as DNA: TGCGCCAGCAGCTTGCAACCAGGGGGGAATGAAAAACTGTTTTTT. Protein product: CASSLQPGGNEKLFF. This sequence joins TRBV5-1 and TRBJ1-4, with 7 bases matching TRBD1. Germline V gene data show CDR1 as SGHRS and CDR2 as YFSETQ. This CDR3 is 15 amino acids long. Losses at the gene ends were 1 base for V and 5 bases for J; bases not matched to a gene: 5.

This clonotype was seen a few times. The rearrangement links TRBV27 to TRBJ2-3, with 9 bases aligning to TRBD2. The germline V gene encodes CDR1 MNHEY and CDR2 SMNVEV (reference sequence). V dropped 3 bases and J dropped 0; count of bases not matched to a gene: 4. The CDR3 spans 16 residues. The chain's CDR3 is CASSFFSGRSTDTQYF. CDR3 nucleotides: TGTGCCAGCAGTTTCTTTAGCGGGAGAAGCACAGATACGCAGTATTTT.

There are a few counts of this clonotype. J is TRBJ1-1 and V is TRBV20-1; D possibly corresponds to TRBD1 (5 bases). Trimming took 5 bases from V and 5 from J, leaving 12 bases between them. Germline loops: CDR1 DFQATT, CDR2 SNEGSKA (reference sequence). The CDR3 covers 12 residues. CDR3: CSAVQGLTEAFF. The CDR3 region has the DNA TGCAGTGCTGTCCAGGGACTGACTGAAGCTTTCTTT.

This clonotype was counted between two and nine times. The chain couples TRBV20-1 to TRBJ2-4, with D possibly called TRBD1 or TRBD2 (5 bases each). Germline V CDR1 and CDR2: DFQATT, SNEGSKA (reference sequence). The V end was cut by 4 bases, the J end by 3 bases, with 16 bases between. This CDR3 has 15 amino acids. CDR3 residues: CSAKGPPSGKNIQYF. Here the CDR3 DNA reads TGCAGTGCTAAGGGACCCCCTTCGGGCAAAAACATTCAGTACTTC.

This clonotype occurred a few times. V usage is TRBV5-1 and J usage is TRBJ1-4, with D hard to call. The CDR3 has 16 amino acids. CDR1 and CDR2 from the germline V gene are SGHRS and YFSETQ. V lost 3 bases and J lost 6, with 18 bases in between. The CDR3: CASSSRLLSPDEKLFF. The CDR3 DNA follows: TGCGCCAGCAGCTCCAGATTACTTTCCCCCGATGAAAAACTGTTTTTT.

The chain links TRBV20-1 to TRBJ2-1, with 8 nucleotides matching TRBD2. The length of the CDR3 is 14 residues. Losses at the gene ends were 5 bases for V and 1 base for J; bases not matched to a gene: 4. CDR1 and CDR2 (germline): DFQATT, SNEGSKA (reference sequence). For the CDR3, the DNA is TGCAGTGCTGAGAGCGGGAGTTCCTACAATGAGCAGTTCTTC. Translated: CSAESGSSYNEQFF.

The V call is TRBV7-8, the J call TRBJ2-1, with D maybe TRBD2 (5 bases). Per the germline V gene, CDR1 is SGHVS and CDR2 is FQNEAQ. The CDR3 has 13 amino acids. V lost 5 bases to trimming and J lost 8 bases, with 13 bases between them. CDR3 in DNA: TGTGCCAGCAGCCCCCGAGGGAGCTATGAGCAGTTCTTC. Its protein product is CASSPRGSYEQFF.

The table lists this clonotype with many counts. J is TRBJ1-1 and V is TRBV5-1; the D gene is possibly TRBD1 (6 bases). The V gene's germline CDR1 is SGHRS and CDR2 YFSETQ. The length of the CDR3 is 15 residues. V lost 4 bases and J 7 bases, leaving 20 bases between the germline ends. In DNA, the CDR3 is TGCGCCAGCAGCCCACGTCGCCAGGGGTCGGGTGAAGCTTTCTTT. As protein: CASSPRRQGSGEAFF.

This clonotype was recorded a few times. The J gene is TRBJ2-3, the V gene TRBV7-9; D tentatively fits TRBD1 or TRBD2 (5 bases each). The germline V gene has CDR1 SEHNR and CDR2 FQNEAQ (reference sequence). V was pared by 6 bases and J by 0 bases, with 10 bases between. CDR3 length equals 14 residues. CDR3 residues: CASRGTSSTDTQYF. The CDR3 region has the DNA TGTGCCAGCAGGGGGACCTCTAGCACAGATACGCAGTATTTT.

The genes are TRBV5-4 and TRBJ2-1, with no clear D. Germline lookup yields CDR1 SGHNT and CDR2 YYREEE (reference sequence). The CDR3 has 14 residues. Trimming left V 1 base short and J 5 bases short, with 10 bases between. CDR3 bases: TGTGCCAGCAGCTTGCGCCAGTTGAACAATGAGCAGTTCTTC. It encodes CASSLRQLNNEQFF.

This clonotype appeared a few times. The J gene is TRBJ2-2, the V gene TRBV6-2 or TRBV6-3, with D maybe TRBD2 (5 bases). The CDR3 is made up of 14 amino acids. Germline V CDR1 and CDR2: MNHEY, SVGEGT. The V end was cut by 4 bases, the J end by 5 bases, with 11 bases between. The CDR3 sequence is CASSFGIPTGELFF. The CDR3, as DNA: TGTGCCAGCAGTTTCGGGATCCCAACCGGGGAGCTGTTTTTT.

CDR3 coding DNA: TGTGCCAGCTCACCCCTGACAGGGGGGCAAGAGACCCAGTACTTC. As protein: CASSPLTGGQETQYF. The chain has TRBV18 and TRBJ2-5, with 9 bases aligning to TRBD1. The CDR3 is 15 amino acids. V shed 3 bases, J shed 2 bases, and the junction held 4 bases outside the gene matches. Germline loops: CDR1 KGHSH, CDR2 LQKENI.

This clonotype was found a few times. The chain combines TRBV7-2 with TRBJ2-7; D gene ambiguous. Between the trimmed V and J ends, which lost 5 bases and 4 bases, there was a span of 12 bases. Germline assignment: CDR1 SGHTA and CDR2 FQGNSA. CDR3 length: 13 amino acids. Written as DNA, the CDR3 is TGTGCCAGCAGCCGCCCGGCAACGTACGAGCAGTACTTC. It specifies CASSRPATYEQYF.

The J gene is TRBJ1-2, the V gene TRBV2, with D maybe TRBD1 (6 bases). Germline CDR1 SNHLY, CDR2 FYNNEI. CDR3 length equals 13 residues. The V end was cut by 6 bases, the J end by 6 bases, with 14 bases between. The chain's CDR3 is CASRQGYGDGYTF. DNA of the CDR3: TGTGCCAGCAGACAGGGTTACGGGGATGGCTACACCTTC.

The CDR3 region has the DNA TGTGCCACCAGGGACGTAAGCTCTGGAAACACCATATATTTT. This gives the protein CATRDVSSGNTIYF. The V gene is TRBV3-1, the J gene TRBJ1-3; D possibly corresponds to TRBD1 (5 bases). V gave up 10 bases and J gave up 0 bases, with 13 bases separating them. The germline V gene has CDR1 LGHDT and CDR2 YNNKEL (reference sequence). The CDR3 spans 14 residues.

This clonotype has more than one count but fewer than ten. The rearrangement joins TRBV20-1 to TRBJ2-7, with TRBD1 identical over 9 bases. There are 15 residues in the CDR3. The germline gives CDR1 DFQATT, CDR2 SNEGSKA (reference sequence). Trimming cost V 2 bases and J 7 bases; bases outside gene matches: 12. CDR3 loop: CSARTGTGHVREQYF. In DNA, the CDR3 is TGCAGTGCTAGAACCGGGACAGGGCATGTTAGGGAGCAGTACTTC.